The sequence of this T cell receptor beta chain was determined in a study of T cell repertoires in cytomegalovirus infection. The CDR3 has 17 residues. V was shortened by 3 bases and J by 6 bases, with 21 bases between the two germline ends. Germline loops: CDR1 MNHNS, CDR2 SASEGT. TCRdb analysed the reads with MiXCR anew, one entry per CDR3 protein. This sample has about 250,000 distinct CDR3 sequences, with over 15% found just once. This clonotype was picked up a small number of times. The sequence came from a human donor in good health (CMV status not recorded). Some clones in this sample may be carry-over from other donors' samples. V and J are TRBV6-1 and TRBJ1-5; D call uncertain. The sequencing sample was made of CD8+ T cells from PBMCs. The DNA of the CDR3 is TGTGCCAGCAGTGATGGGATTAGGAGGTCAGCGCGTCAGCCCCAGCATTTT. Its translation: CASSDGIRRSARQPQHF.